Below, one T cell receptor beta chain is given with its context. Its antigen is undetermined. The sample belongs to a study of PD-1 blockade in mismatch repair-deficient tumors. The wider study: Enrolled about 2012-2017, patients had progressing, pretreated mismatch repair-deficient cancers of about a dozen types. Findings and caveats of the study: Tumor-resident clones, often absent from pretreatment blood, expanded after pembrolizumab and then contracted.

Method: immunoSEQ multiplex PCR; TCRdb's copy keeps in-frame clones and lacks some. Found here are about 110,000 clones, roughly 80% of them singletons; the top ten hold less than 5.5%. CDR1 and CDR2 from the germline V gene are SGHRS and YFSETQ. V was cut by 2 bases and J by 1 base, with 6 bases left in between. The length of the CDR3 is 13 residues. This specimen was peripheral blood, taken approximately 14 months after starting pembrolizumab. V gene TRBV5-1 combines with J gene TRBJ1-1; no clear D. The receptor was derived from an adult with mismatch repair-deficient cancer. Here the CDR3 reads CASSFTSNTEAFF. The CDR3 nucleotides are TGCGCCAGCAGCTTCACATCGAACACTGAAGCTTTCTTT.